Listed below are T cell receptor beta chains from one sample, sequenced in a study of blood T cell repertoires in COVID-19. Some clones are missing from TCRdb's copy, which holds only in-frame ones; the method was immunoSEQ multiplex PCR. Of roughly 120,000 clones listed, approximately 80% are singletons. The sample was peripheral blood. Receptor source: a woman of 80 years or more with acute or convalescent COVID-19. The CDR3 runs from the conserved cysteine through the conserved F or W.

TRBV9,TRBJ2-3,CASSVASHTDTQYF
TRBV30,TRBJ2-3,CAWDRGYTDTQYF
TRBV7-3,TRBJ2-1,CASSLTGTPYNEQFF
TRBV3-1/TRBV3-2,TRBJ1-2,CASSQESRGSGYGYTF
TRBV3-1/TRBV3-2,TRBJ2-6,CASSQDLSGANVLTF
TRBV4-1,TRBJ1-2,CASSQRSAPAAGHGYTF
TRBV30,TRBJ2-1,CAWALLAGVEQFF
TRBV4-3,TRBJ1-2,CASSQDREQIVNRGYTF
TRBV19,TRBJ2-3,CASSGGTEADTQYF
TRBV5-4,TRBJ2-5,CASRPGTAQETQYF
TRBV7-9,TRBJ2-7,CASSPTGAGTNEQYF
TRBV7-2,TRBJ2-5,CASSNPSGGAQETQYF
TRBV7-9,TRBJ1-4,CASSPGQTLEKLFF
TRBV7-2,TRBJ2-5,CASSFVGQQETQYF
TRBV10-3,TRBJ1-2,CAIRGQAGGYTF
TRBV7-9,TRBJ2-7,CASSLEPGRGEQYF
TRBV9,TRBJ1-1,CASSVRDRGAEAFF
TRBV9,TRBJ2-2,CASSPLSGGAPGELFF
TRBV9,TRBJ1-5,CASSAGQGDQPQHF
TRBV19,TRBJ2-4,CASSAWAALDIQYF
TRBV30,TRBJ1-5,CAWSVRENQPQHF
TRBV19,TRBJ1-5,CASTSIGGGNQPQHF
TRBV2,TRBJ1-4,CASRSQGQPNEKLFF
TRBV7-2,TRBJ1-1,CASSFGEMGGAFF
TRBV5-6,TRBJ1-2,CASSPDWNYGYTF
TRBV19,TRBJ1-4,CASSVDRADEKLFF